The source of this TCR beta chain is a study of Tregs in tolerant kidney transplant recipients. In the study overall: Sorting of CD4+CD25+CD127- cells followed approximately three-day belatacept mixed lymphocyte reactions, sometimes with approximately five-day graft donor restimulation. Study results and limitations: Few patients were studied, so findings need validation in larger groups.

For this clone: Its specificity is unknown.

The repertoire was sequenced with immunoSEQ multiplex PCR; TCRdb's copy has only in-frame clones and lacks some. The sample consists of approximately 30,000 clones, over 75% of them appearing once. Germline V gene data show CDR1 as MNHNY and CDR2 as SVGAGI (reference sequence). The CDR3 spans 13 residues. V lost 10 bases, J lost 0 bases, and 10 bases lay in between. The chain has TRBV6-6 and TRBJ2-1; D remains unclear. The sequenced material came from Tregs from blood cultured with allogeneic cells. The TCR originated in a human donor in good health. The CDR3 loop reads CATGRLSYNEQFF. The CDR3 region has the DNA TGTGCCACCGGTCGTCTCTCCTACAATGAGCAGTTCTTC.